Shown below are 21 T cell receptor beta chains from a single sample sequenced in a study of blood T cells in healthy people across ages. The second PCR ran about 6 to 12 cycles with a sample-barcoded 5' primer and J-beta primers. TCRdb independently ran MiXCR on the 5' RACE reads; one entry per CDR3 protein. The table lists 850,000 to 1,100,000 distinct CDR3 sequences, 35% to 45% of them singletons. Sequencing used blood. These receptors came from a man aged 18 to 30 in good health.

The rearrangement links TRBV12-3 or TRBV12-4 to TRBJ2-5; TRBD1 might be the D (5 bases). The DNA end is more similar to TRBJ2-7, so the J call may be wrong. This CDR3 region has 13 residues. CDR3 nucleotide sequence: TGTGCCAGCAGTGTAACCACAGGCAGCGAGCAGTACTTC. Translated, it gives CASSVTTGSEQYF.

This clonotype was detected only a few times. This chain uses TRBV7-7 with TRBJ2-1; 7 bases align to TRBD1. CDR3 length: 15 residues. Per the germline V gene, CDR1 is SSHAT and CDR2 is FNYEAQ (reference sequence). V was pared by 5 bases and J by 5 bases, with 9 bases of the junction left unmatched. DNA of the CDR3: TGTGCCAGCAGCCCTCAGGGACAGAGTAACAATGAGCAGTTCTTC. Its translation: CASSPQGQSNNEQFF.

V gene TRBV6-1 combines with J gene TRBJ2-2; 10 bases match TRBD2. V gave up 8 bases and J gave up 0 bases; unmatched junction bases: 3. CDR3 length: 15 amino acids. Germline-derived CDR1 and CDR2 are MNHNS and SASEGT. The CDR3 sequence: CASASGGTNTGELFF. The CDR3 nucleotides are TGTGCCAGCGCTAGCGGGGGAACGAACACCGGGGAGCTGTTTTTT.

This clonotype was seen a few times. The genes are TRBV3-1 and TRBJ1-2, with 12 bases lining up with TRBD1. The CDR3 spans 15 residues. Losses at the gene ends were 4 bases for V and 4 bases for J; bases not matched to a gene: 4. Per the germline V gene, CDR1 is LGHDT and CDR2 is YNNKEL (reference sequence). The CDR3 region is CASSPRGQGAYGYTF. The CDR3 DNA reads TGTGCCAGCAGCCCCCGGGGACAGGGGGCCTATGGCTACACCTTC.

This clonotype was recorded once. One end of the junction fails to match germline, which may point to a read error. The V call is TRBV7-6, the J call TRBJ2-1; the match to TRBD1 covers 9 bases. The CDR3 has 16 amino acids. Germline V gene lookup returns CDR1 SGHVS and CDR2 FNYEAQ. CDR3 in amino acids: CACSLMGQGFYNEQFF. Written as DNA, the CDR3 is TGTGCCTGCAGCCTTATGGGACAGGGCTTCTACAATGAGCAGTTCTTC.

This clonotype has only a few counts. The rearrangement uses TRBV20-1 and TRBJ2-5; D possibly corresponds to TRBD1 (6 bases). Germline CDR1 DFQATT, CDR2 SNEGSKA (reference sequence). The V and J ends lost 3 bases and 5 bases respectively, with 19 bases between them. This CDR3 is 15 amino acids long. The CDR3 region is CSASLGRGGVETQYF. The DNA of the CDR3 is TGCAGTGCTAGTCTCGGCAGGGGCGGAGTGGAGACCCAGTACTTC.

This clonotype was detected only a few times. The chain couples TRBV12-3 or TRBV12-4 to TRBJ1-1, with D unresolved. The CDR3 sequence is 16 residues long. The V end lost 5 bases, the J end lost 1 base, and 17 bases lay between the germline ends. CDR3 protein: CASSLLGGPGNTEAFF. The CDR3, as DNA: TGTGCCAGCAGTCTCTTAGGAGGTCCGGGGAACACTGAAGCTTTCTTT.

CDR3 residues: CASSIASGLNTEAFF. The CDR3 DNA reads as TGTGCCAGTAGTATAGCGTCAGGGTTGAACACTGAAGCTTTCTTT. The V gene is TRBV19, the J gene TRBJ1-1, with D possibly matching TRBD1 (5 bases). This CDR3 has 15 amino acids. The germline V gene encodes CDR1 LNHDA and CDR2 SQIVND (reference sequence). V was pared by 1 base and J by 0 bases, with 9 bases between.

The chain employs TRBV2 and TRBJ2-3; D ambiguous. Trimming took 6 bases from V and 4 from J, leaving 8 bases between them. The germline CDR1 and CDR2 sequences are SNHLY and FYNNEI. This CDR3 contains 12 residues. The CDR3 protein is CASRISPDTQYF. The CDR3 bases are TGTGCCAGCAGAATAAGCCCAGATACGCAGTATTTT.

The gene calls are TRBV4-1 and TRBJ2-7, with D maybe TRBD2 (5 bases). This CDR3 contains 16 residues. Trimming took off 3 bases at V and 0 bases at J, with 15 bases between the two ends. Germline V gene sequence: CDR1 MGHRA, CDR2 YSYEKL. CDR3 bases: TGCGCCAGCAGCCAGCCTAGGTCCGGAGGCTCCTACGAGCAGTACTTC. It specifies CASSQPRSGGSYEQYF.

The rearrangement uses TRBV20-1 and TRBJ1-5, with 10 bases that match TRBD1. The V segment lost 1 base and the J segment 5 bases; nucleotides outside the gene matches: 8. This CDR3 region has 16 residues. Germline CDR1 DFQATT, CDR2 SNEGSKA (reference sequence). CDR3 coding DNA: TGCAGTGCTAGAGGGCGGGGACAGGGGTTTTATCAGCCCCAGCATTTT. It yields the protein CSARGRGQGFYQPQHF.

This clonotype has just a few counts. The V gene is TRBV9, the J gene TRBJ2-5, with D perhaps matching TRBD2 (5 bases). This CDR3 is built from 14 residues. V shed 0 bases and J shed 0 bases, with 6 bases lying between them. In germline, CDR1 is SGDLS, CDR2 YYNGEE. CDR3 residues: CASSVGEYQETQYF. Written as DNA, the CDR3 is TGTGCCAGCAGCGTAGGGGAGTACCAAGAGACCCAGTACTTC.

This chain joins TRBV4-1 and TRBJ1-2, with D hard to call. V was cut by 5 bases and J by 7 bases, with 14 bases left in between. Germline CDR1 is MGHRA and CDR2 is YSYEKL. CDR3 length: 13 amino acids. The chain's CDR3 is CASSASTWGGYTF. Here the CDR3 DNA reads TGCGCCAGCAGCGCAAGTACTTGGGGTGGCTACACCTTC.

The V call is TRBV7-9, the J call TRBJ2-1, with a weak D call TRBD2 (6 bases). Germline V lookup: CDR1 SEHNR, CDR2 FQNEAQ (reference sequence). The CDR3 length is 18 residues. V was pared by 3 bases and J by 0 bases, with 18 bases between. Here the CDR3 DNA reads TGTGCCAGCAGCTTGCCCAGGGTGGGGGGTAGCTCCTACAATGAGCAGTTCTTC. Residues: CASSLPRVGGSSYNEQFF. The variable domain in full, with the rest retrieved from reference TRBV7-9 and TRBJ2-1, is DTGVSQNPRHKITKRGQNVTFRCDPISEHNRLYWYRQTLGQGPEFLTYFQNEAQLEKSRLLSDRFSAERPKGSFSTLEIQRTEQGDSAMYLCASSLPRVGGSSYNEQFFGPGTRLTVL.

The CDR3 DNA sequence: TGTGCCAGCAGTTACTCGATCCGGGGGAGCACAGATACGCAGTATTTT. Translated: CASSYSIRGSTDTQYF. This chain connects TRBV6-2 or TRBV6-3 to TRBJ2-3; D is perhaps TRBD2 (6 bases). This CDR3 has 16 residues. Trimming removed 0 bases at V and 0 bases at J, with 10 bases between. The V gene's germline CDR1 is MNHEY and CDR2 SVGEGT.

The DNA for the CDR3 is TGCAGCGTTGAAGATCCCGGAGGGGCCCTCTTCACAGATACGCAGTATTTT. Protein: CSVEDPGGALFTDTQYF. The chain employs TRBV29-1 and TRBJ2-3, with D possibly matching TRBD2 (6 bases). V lost 0 bases to trimming and J lost 2 bases, with 18 bases between them. The length of the CDR3 is 17 residues. Germline-derived CDR1 and CDR2 are SQVTM and ANQGSEA.

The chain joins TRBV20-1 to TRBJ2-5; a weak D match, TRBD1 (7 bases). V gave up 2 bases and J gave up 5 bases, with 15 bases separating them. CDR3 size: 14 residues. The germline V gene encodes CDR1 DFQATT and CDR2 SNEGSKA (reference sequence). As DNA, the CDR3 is TGCAGTGCTAGAAGCTCCAGGGGGGTCGAGACCCAGTACTTC. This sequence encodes CSARSSRGVETQYF.

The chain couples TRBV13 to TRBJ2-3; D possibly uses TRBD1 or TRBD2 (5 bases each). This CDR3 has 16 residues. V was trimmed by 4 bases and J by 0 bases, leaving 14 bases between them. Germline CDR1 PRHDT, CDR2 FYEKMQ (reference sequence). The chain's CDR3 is CASSYLKRGSTDTQYF. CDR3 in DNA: TGTGCCAGCAGCTACCTCAAGAGGGGTAGCACAGATACGCAGTATTTT.

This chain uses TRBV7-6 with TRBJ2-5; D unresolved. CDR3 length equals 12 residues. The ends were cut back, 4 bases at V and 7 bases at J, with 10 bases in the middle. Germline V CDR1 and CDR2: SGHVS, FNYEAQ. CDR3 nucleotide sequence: TGTGCCAGCAGCTCAATGGACGGGACCCAGTACTTC. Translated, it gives CASSSMDGTQYF. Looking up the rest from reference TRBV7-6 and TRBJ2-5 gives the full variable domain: GAGVSQSPRYKVTKRGQDVALRCDPISGHVSLYWYRQALGQGPEFLTYFNYEAQQDKSGLPNDRFSAERPEGSISTLTIQRTEQRDSAMYRCASSSMDGTQYFGPGTRLLVL.

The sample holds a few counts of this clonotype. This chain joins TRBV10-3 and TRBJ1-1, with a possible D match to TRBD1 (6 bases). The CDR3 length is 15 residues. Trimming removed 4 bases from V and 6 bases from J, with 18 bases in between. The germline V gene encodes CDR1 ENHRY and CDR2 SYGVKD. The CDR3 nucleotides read TGTGCCATCAGTGGGGTTGGGGGGGCAAGGGCTGAAGCTTTCTTT. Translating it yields CAISGVGGARAEAFF.

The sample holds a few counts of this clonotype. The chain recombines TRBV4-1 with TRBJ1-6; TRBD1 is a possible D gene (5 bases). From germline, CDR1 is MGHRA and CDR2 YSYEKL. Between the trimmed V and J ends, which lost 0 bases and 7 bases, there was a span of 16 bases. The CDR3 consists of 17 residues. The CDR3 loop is CASSQERRGGVNSPLHF. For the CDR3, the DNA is TGCGCCAGCAGCCAAGAACGGAGAGGAGGGGTAAATTCACCCCTCCACTTT.